This paragraph reports one TCR beta chain. The sample comes from a study of blood T cell repertoires in COVID-19. Trimming took off 2 bases at V and 6 bases at J, with 7 bases between the two ends. The CDR3 contains 12 residues. CDR1 is KGHSH, CDR2 LQKENI, per germline. Sequencing was performed with immunoSEQ multiplex PCR; in TCRdb, only in-frame clones are kept and a portion is missing. The profile shows tens of thousands of clones, about 80% of them singletons. The sequenced sample consisted of peripheral blood. The gene calls are TRBV18 and TRBJ1-1; D remains unclear. This clonotype was obtained from a woman at least 80 years old with acute or convalescent COVID-19. The CDR3, as DNA: TGTGCCAGCTCACCAGGAGGTCCTGAAGCTTTCTTT. It specifies CASSPGGPEAFF.